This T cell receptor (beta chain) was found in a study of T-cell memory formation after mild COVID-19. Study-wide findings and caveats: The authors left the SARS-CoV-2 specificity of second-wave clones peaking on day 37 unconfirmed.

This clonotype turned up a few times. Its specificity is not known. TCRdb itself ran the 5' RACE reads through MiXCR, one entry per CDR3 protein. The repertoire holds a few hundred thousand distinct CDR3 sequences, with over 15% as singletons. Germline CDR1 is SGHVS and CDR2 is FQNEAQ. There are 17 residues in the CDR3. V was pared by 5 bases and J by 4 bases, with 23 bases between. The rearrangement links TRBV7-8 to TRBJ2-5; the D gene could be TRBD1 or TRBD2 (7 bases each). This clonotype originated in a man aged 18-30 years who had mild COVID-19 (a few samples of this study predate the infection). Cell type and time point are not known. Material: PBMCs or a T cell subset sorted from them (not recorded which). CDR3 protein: CASSQPQSGGQRETQYF. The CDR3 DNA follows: TGTGCCAGCAGCCAACCACAATCGGGGGGACAGAGAGAGACCCAGTACTTC. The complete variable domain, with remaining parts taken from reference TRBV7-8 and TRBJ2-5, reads GAGVSQSPRYKVAKRGQDVALRCDPISGHVSLFWYQQALGQGPEFLTYFQNEAQLDKSGLPSDRFFAERPEGSVSTLKIQRTQQEDSAVYLCASSQPQSGGQRETQYFGPGTRLLVL.